A selection of T cell receptor beta chains follows, all from one sample in a study of blood T cells in healthy people across ages. One entry per CDR3 protein results from TCRdb running MiXCR on the 5' RACE reads. The repertoire holds around 990,000 distinct CDR3 sequences, with more than 30% as singletons. Sample: blood. Receptors originate from a man in his late teens or twenties in good health. Each CDR3 is given with its conserved first and last residue. D genes are given only for firm matches. Rows may omit the clone size; those that give it use once, few, many or a size class.

v_call,j_call,clone_size,d_call,cdr3_aa,cdr3_nt
TRBV3-1,TRBJ2-1,-,TRBD1,CASSQAAGDRGPRFF,TGTGCCAGCAGCCAAGCTGCGGGGGACAGGGGTCCTCGGTTCTTC
TRBV3-1,TRBJ1-4,-,-,CASSRTYTDHNEKLFF,TGTGCCAGCAGTCGAACATATACAGACCATAATGAAAAACTGTTTTTT
TRBV29-1,TRBJ2-1,few,-,CSVNTGLLNEQFF,TGCAGCGTGAATACGGGGCTCCTCAATGAGCAGTTCTTC
TRBV27,TRBJ2-3,few,-,CASSFSGQREYF,TGTGCCAGCAGTTTTTCGGGTCAGAGGGAGTATTTT
TRBV6-6,TRBJ2-3,few,TRBD2,CASSYSRTSGGDTQYF,TGTGCCAGCAGTTACTCACGGACTAGCGGGGGGGATACGCAGTATTTT
TRBV27,TRBJ2-2,-,TRBD1,CASSTQQGAAGELFF,TGTGCCAGCAGTACCCAACAGGGGGCGGCCGGGGAGCTGTTTTTT
TRBV6-1,TRBJ2-3,-,TRBD2,CASSAHPIRTSERDTQYF,TGTGCCAGCAGCGCCCACCCGATAAGGACTAGCGAGAGAGATACGCAGTATTTT
TRBV7-2,TRBJ2-3,once,TRBD2,CASSLRLAGGDPDTQYF,TGTGCCAGCAGCCTCCGACTAGCGGGGGGGGATCCAGATACGCAGTATTTT
TRBV19,TRBJ1-1,-,-,CASGGAGTEAFF,TGTGCCAGTGGGGGCGCGGGCACTGAAGCTTTCTTT
TRBV7-9,TRBJ1-2,few,-,CASSLTILRTNNYGYTF,TGTGCCAGCAGCCTAACGATTCTGCGGACTAATAACTATGGCTACACCTTC
TRBV29-1,TRBJ2-5,-,TRBD2,CSVGGLAETIQETQYF,TGCAGCGTTGGGGGACTAGCGGAGACTATACAAGAGACCCAGTACTTC
TRBV4-2,TRBJ1-2,many,TRBD1,CASSQTGTINYGYTF,TGTGCCAGCAGCCAGACAGGGACTATTAACTATGGCTACACCTTC
TRBV29-1,TRBJ1-1,few,-,CSVYGHRMNTEAFF,TGCAGCGTTTATGGACACCGGATGAACACTGAAGCTTTCTTT
TRBV5-1,TRBJ1-2,-,TRBD1,CASSPSTRTGTGGGYTF,TGCGCCAGCAGCCCGTCTACTCGGACCGGGACAGGCGGTGGCTACACCTTC